These 17 T cell receptor beta chains came from one sample sequenced in a study of high-grade serous ovarian cancer treatment subgroups. Tumor samples were obtained before definitive surgery or chemotherapy. Sequencing was performed with immunoSEQ multiplex PCR; in TCRdb, only in-frame clones are kept and a portion is missing. The sample has about 36,000 clones; about 79% are singletons. Sequences were obtained from tumor tissue. The receptors come from a human donor with high-grade serous ovarian cancer.

In its sample, this clone was seen once. The chain is built from TRBV29-1 and TRBJ2-2; TRBD2 matches at 15 bases. CDR1 is SQVTM, CDR2 ANQGSEA, per germline. The CDR3 totals 16 residues. V lost 5 bases, J lost 8 bases, and 9 bases stayed unmatched. The CDR3, as DNA: TGCAGCGTTTATCCCCGAGGGACTAGCGGGAGGGGGGAGCTGTTTTTT. Its translation is CSVYPRGTSGRGELFF.

The V gene is TRBV5-6, the J gene TRBJ2-7, with D perhaps being TRBD1 or TRBD2 (5 bases each). Per the germline V gene, CDR1 is SGHDT and CDR2 is YYEEEE. CDR3 length equals 12 residues. Trimming stripped 1 base from V and 6 bases from J, with 8 bases between. The CDR3 DNA reads as TGTGCCAGCAGCTTGTACGGGACCGAGCAGTACTTC. It translates to CASSLYGTEQYF.

This clone occurred a few times. The chain employs TRBV28 and TRBJ1-5; D ambiguous. This CDR3 is 13 amino acids long. Germline V lookup: CDR1 MDHEN, CDR2 SYDVKM. Trimming shortened V by 6 bases and J by 5 bases, and 11 bases separated the two germline ends. Here the CDR3 reads CASSLVSYQPQHF. The CDR3 DNA reads TGTGCCAGCAGCCTCGTCAGCTATCAGCCCCAGCATTTT.

V usage is TRBV30 and J usage is TRBJ2-1; D is perhaps TRBD2 (5 bases). Per germline, CDR1 GTSNPN and CDR2 SVGIG (reference sequence). CDR3 length equals 15 residues. V was trimmed by 0 bases and J by 3 bases, leaving 12 bases between them. This chain's CDR3 is CAWSVPGMDYNEQFF. DNA for the CDR3: TGTGCCTGGAGTGTTCCCGGGATGGACTACAATGAGCAGTTCTTC.

This clone has a handful of counts. This chain joins TRBV30 and TRBJ1-4; the D gene is possibly TRBD1 (5 bases). Trimming removed 3 bases from V and 2 bases from J, with 16 bases in between. Germline lookup yields CDR1 GTSNPN and CDR2 SVGIG (reference sequence). The CDR3 has 16 residues. The CDR3 bases are TGTGCCTGGAGGGCCTACAGGAACGAGACTAATGAAAAACTGTTTTTT. Its translation: CAWRAYRNETNEKLFF.

This chain connects TRBV7-9 to TRBJ2-3; D is unresolved. V was cut by 5 bases and J by 0 bases, with 9 bases left in between. Germline loops: CDR1 SEHNR, CDR2 FQNEAQ (reference sequence). The CDR3 runs to 14 residues. CDR3 amino acids: CASSPDWSTDTQYF. The CDR3 nucleotides are TGTGCCAGCAGCCCAGACTGGAGCACAGATACGCAGTATTTT.

The rearrangement uses TRBV19 and TRBJ2-5, with D perhaps TRBD1 or TRBD2 (5 bases each). Per the germline V gene, CDR1 is LNHDA and CDR2 is SQIVND (reference sequence). The CDR3 loop spans 18 amino acids. V lost 5 bases and J 0 bases, leaving 22 bases between the germline ends. CDR3 in DNA: TGTGCCAGTAGTGCCCAAGGCGTACGGGACCCGTACCAAGAGACCCAGTACTTC. It encodes CASSAQGVRDPYQETQYF.

J is TRBJ2-1 and V is TRBV2, with D perhaps TRBD2 (7 bases). In germline, CDR1 is SNHLY, CDR2 FYNNEI. Trimming pared 3 bases from V and 9 bases from J, leaving 12 bases between. The CDR3 runs 13 residues. The CDR3 coding sequence is TGTGCCAGCAGTGAGAGGGGAGGGGGTGAGCAGTTCTTC. This gives the protein CASSERGGGEQFF.

This clone was recorded once. V and J are TRBV6-1 and TRBJ1-1; no reliable D call. V was pared by 11 bases and J by 1 base, with 14 bases between. CDR1 is MNHNS, CDR2 SASEGT, per germline. The CDR3 has 13 amino acids. For the CDR3, the DNA is TGTGCCGGACGGCATCCAACGAACACTGAAGCTTTCTTT. The encoded protein is CAGRHPTNTEAFF.

The table lists this clone with a few counts. The chain is built from TRBV25-1 and TRBJ1-1; a possible D gene is TRBD1 (5 bases). In germline, CDR1 is MGHDK, CDR2 SYGVNS. With 4 bases removed from V and 8 bases from J, the gap between germline ends came to 20 bases. The CDR3 runs 15 residues. The CDR3 loop is CASSATTELGREAFF. CDR3 DNA: TGTGCCAGCAGTGCTACGACAGAGCTCGGGAGGGAAGCTTTCTTT.

The chain is built from TRBV10-3 and TRBJ1-1; D not certain. The germline V and J ends were trimmed by 0 bases and 1 base, with 6 bases remaining between them. Germline V gives CDR1 ENHRY, CDR2 SYGVKD. The CDR3 runs 14 residues. The CDR3 bases are TGTGCCATCAGTGAGTCGAAACAGAACACTGAAGCTTTCTTT. Protein product: CAISESKQNTEAFF.

The rearrangement links TRBV28 to TRBJ2-1; a possible D gene is TRBD2 (5 bases). Germline V CDR1 and CDR2: MDHEN, SYDVKM. The V and J ends lost 2 bases and 5 bases respectively, with 16 bases between them. CDR3 length: 16 amino acids. This CDR3 reads CASSLTLDYPNNEQFF. The CDR3 DNA follows: TGTGCCAGCAGTTTAACCCTTGACTACCCCAACAATGAGCAGTTCTTC.

V usage is TRBV2 and J usage is TRBJ1-3, with D perhaps matching TRBD1 (6 bases). This CDR3 has 15 residues. The V gene lost 6 bases and the J gene lost 0 bases, with 12 bases spanning the gap. Germline V gives CDR1 SNHLY, CDR2 FYNNEI. CDR3 protein: CASRTRTDSGNTIYF. The CDR3 DNA follows: TGTGCCAGCAGGACCCGGACAGACTCTGGAAACACCATATATTTT.

J is TRBJ1-6 and V is TRBV11-2; 8 bases match TRBD1. V dropped 5 bases and J dropped 10; count of bases not matched to a gene: 10. The germline V gene has CDR1 SGHAT and CDR2 FQNNGV. The CDR3 has 15 residues. The CDR3 here is CASSPGGLVGSPLHF. The DNA of the CDR3 is TGTGCCAGCAGCCCAGGGGGCCTGGTGGGCTCACCCCTCCACTTT.

The V and J genes are TRBV6-5 and TRBJ2-1; D not resolved. CDR3 length: 13 residues. The germline gives CDR1 MNHEY, CDR2 SVGAGI. Trimming removed 6 bases from V and 7 bases from J, with 13 bases in between. CDR3 loop: CASREISRNEQFF. As DNA, the CDR3 is TGTGCCAGCAGAGAGATATCGAGGAATGAGCAGTTCTTC.

This clone was seen just once. The V gene is TRBV7-2, the J gene TRBJ2-3, with 11 positions matching TRBD1. CDR3 size: 15 residues. After removal of 5 bases from V and 5 bases from J, the junction contained 6 bases not matched to a gene. Germline CDR1 SGHTA, CDR2 FQGNSA. The CDR3 DNA sequence: TGTGCCAGCAGCCGGAGGACAGGGGGCAAAGATACGCAGTATTTT. Its translation is CASSRRTGGKDTQYF.

This rearrangement joins TRBV6-6 to TRBJ2-1, with TRBD2 matching over 12 bases. This CDR3 spans 16 amino acids. J lost 6 bases, V lost 6 bases, and 9 bases had no gene match. In germline, CDR1 is MNHNY, CDR2 SVGAGI (reference sequence). CDR3 loop: CASSSHLAGGFNEQFF. The CDR3 DNA is TGTGCCAGCAGCTCACACCTAGCGGGAGGGTTCAATGAGCAGTTCTTC.